This TCR beta chain derives from a study of radiation and T cells in renal cell carcinoma. Whole-study findings and limits: Without pretreatment biopsies, baseline tumor clonotype presence was undetermined. In blood, top tumor clones expanded by 2 weeks, shrinking by 4.

Sequencing was performed with immunoSEQ multiplex PCR; in TCRdb, only in-frame clones are kept and a portion is missing. The sample gives some 130,000 clones, about 81% of which show up once; under 2.5% is in the top ten. As for this clone: Its antigen is undetermined.

The time point denotes: blood 2 weeks post-SBRT. Documented treatment: 15 Gy SBRT to primary tumor, nephrectomy 4 weeks later. Blood was sampled at baseline, 2 weeks and 4 weeks after SBRT. Trimming stripped 5 bases from V and 3 bases from J, with 25 bases between. Germline V gene data show CDR1 as MDHEN and CDR2 as SYDVKM. The CDR3 loop spans 18 amino acids. Sequenced here: blood, sampled from a patient whose treatment included radiotherapy and nephrectomy. This chain links TRBV28 with TRBJ1-1, with D possibly matching TRBD1 (6 bases). The source is a woman aged 55-75 years with renal cell carcinoma. The CDR3 DNA reads as TGTGCCAGCAGTCAACGTCGGGGGCTATATTTCGGGGACACTGAAGCTTTCTTT. Translating it yields CASSQRRGLYFGDTEAFF.